This T cell receptor beta chain came from a study of cytomegalovirus exposure and HLA in healthy donors. It was with 60 Vbeta and 13 Jbeta primers that the PCR ran. Sequencing used immunoSEQ multiplex PCR; TCRdb keeps in-frame clones, though not all of them. The table shows approximately 110,000 clones, with about 70% occurring only once. The CDR3 loop spans 18 amino acids. Germline V gene data show CDR1 as SGHVS and CDR2 as FNYEAQ. Losses at the gene ends were 2 bases for V and 2 bases for J; bases not matched to a gene: 7. This sequence was found in a woman aged 60-75 years in good health and CMV-seropositive. The gene calls are TRBV7-6 and TRBJ2-2; the match to TRBD2 covers 11 bases. Specimen: PBMCs. CDR3 amino acids: CASSLRPSGGQNTGELFF. CDR3 nucleotides: TGTGCCAGCAGCTTACGTCCTAGCGGGGGGCAAAACACCGGGGAGCTGTTTTTT.